This T cell receptor beta chain emerged from a study of shared clonotypes between healthy human individuals. With 7 bases clipped from V and 5 bases from J, the junction kept 9 bases outside the gene matches. The CDR3 spans 14 residues. Germline V lookup: CDR1 ENHRY, CDR2 SYGVKD. This clone was detected many times. Investigators spread the genomic DNA of each subset evenly over several immunoSEQ plates. Measured with immunoSEQ multiplex PCR; TCRdb has only the in-frame clones, and not every one. The sample lists roughly 1 million clones, about 75% seen once, with 1.5% in the top ten. The sample was memory CD4+ T cells sorted from blood. Subset specified: CD45RA-negative fraction. This receptor was identified in a young man in good health. This rearrangement joins TRBV10-3 to TRBJ2-3; 7 nucleotides match TRBD1. The CDR3 is CAITRGSNEDTQYF. The CDR3 DNA is TGTGCCATCACCAGGGGGAGTAATGAAGATACGCAGTATTTT.